This TCR beta chain was retrieved from a study of Ad26.COV2.S vaccination and SARS-CoV-2 variants. TCRdb's table, derived via immunoSEQ multiplex PCR, lists solely in-frame clones and lacks some. The repertoire consists of under 300,000 clones, with roughly nine tenths occurring once and the leading ten covering less than 3.5%. Regarding treatment: around 19 received Ad26.COV2.S at low or high dose, single or two shots; a few received placebo; per-sample allocation not given. Sampling was performed 63 days after the first vaccine or placebo injection. CDR1 and CDR2 from the germline V gene are MNHEY and SVGAGI. This CDR3 is 13 amino acids long. Trimming removed 5 bases from V and 3 bases from J, with 8 bases in between.

The source was peripheral blood, collected in a trial of Ad26.COV2.S vaccine versus placebo. The receptor comes from a person between 18 and 65 years old who received the Ad26.COV2.S COVID-19 vaccine or a placebo. The chain joins TRBV6-5 to TRBJ1-5; D gene ambiguous. The CDR3 region is CASSRFSNQPQHF. CDR3 nucleotide sequence: TGTGCCAGCAGTAGGTTCTCCAATCAGCCCCAGCATTTT.